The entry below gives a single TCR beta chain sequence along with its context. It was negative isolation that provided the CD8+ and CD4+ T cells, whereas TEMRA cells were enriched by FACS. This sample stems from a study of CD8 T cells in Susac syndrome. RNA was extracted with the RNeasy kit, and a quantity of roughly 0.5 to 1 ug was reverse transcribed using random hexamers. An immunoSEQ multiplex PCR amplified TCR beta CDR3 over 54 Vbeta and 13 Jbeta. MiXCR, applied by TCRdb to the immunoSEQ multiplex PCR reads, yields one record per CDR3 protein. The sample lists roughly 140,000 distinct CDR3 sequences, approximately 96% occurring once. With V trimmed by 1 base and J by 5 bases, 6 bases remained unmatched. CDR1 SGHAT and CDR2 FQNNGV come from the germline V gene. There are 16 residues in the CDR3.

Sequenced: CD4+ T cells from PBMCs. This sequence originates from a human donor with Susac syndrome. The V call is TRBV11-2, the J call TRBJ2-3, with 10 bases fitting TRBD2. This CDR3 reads CASSLASGGGVDTQYF. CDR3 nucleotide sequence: TGTGCCAGCAGCTTAGCTAGCGGGGGAGGGGTAGATACGCAGTATTTT.